Given below is one T cell receptor (beta chain) in context. Which antigen it targets is not known. Qualities for individual bases were not recorded, and no much larger clone is one base off. This sample was included in a study of T cells in placental villitis. With regard to the full study: To test an allograft-versus-infection hypothesis, the study compared placental TCR-beta repertoires across three groups: villitis of unknown etiology, unaffected controls matched for gestational age, and infectious villitis. The paper as a whole reports these results and caveats: CMV-specific clone frequencies were higher in infectious CMV cases than in villitis of unknown etiology (around 0.01 vs 0.001), and the villitis of unknown etiology frequencies did not differ from those of controls. Sequencing bulk tissue made it impossible to distinguish helper, regulatory or cytotoxic T cells or to tell maternal from fetal T cells, and the approach excluded gamma-delta receptors. Small amounts of decidua were contained in the paraffin blocks, so some of the captured T cells, especially in controls, may have been decidual rather than villous infiltrates.

The immunoSEQ v4 bias-controlled multiplex PCR assay, performed blinded to group allocation, was used to amplify TCR-beta CDR3 regions from genomic DNA. Reference gene primers were added alongside TCR-beta primers to estimate nucleated cell and T cell quantities per sample. Sequencing of the libraries was performed on an Illumina MiSeq with a 100-cycle paired-end protocol. The study's processing was this. The immunoSEQ Analyzer software was used to calculate diversity and richness, with richness measured by iChao1 and clonality based on Pielou evenness and Shannon diversity (range 0-1, where higher values mean less diversity). Using confidence 3 and substitution 2, CDR3 amino acid sequences together with their V/J genes were queried against VDJdb for CMV, EBV and influenza A specificities. TCR-beta amino acid clonotype overlap between villitis of unknown etiology, infectious villitis and control repertoires was assessed with the Morisita-Horn index. This immuneACCESS table, as held by TCRdb, lists in-frame sequences with V and J called but not all clones. Of the missing ones, under half trace to an unresolved V gene in checked studies; the others have no known cause. The DNA gave D and trimming, while V, J and clone size come from that table. Present in this sample are 3,000 to 4,000 clones, 65% to 75% of which were seen just once. The ten most abundant clones make up about a sixth of the sample.

The study included five infectious villitis placentae (four with confirmed cytomegalovirus and one with Toxoplasma gondii), and these placentae were not matched to the other groups. In the infectious villitis group, the mothers were found to be younger and to have smaller fetuses, and preterm delivery or intrauterine demise was recorded in two cases. Placentae were collected after delivery and underwent gross and histological evaluation before archival tissue selection. Five 10-micron scrolls were cut from each FFPE block, and DNA was then isolated using the AllPrep DNA/RNA FFPE Tissue kit. NanoDrop was used to check DNA concentration and purity, while a Bioanalyzer was used to assess RNA quality. V is cut back by 3 bases and J by 1 base, with 0 bases in the junction unmatched. The CDR3 covers 14 residues, taking in both the cysteine and the phenylalanine. Only the CDR3 DNA is retained, 42 bases long and in frame from the first base. Taken from the germline V gene, the CDR1 and CDR2 loops are MRHNA and SNTAGT.

The sequence was obtained from a human patient with infectious villitis; the placental T cells may come from both mother and fetus. The chain is encoded by TRBV6-4 joined to TRBJ2-3, and 8 bases in between align with TRBD2. Specimen: placental tissue containing maternal and fetal cells. The CDR3 loop reads CASSERGGTDTQYF. Here is the DNA: TGTGCCAGCAGTGAGCGGGGGGGCACAGATACGCAGTATTTT.